This passage covers 20 T cell receptor beta chains from one sample sequenced in a study of siplizumab effects on memory and regulatory T cells. Libraries were prepared by immunoSEQ multiplex PCR; TCRdb keeps only in-frame clonotypes and omits some of them. The repertoire includes under 110,000 clones, about nine tenths of them detected once, and 9.5% to 15% sits in the top ten. Sequences were obtained from non-Treg CD4+ T cells sorted from blood. The receptors derive from a human donor in good health.

V usage is TRBV10-3 and J usage is TRBJ2-5, with D possibly matching TRBD2 (5 bases). This CDR3 contains 13 residues. V shed 6 bases and J shed 5 bases, with 13 bases lying between them. In germline, CDR1 is ENHRY, CDR2 SYGVKD. The CDR3 DNA reads TGTGCCATCAGGGGCGGGCCTAGGGAGACCCAGTACTTC. Translating gives CAIRGGPRETQYF.

This clone has a handful of counts. This sequence joins TRBV21-1 and TRBJ2-7; the DNA was not compared with TRBD2, the D call given in the table. TRBV21-1 is classified as a pseudogene. The CDR3 is 16 residues long. Here the CDR3 reads CASSILAGTESYEQYF. The CDR3 DNA reads TGTGCCAGCAGCATACTAGCGGGAACGGAGTCCTACGAGCAGTACTTC.

The chain couples TRBV6-5 to TRBJ2-1; the D gene is possibly TRBD2 (5 bases). V dropped 5 bases and J dropped 7 bases, with 15 bases sitting between them. The CDR3 runs to 14 residues. Per the germline V gene, CDR1 is MNHEY and CDR2 is SVGAGI. CDR3 region: CASSRTRVTNEQFF. The DNA for the CDR3 is TGTGCCAGCAGTCGTACTAGGGTCACAAATGAGCAGTTCTTC.

The chain recombines TRBV5-1 with TRBJ2-2; possibly TRBD1 for D (6 bases). Trimming took 4 bases from V and 9 from J, leaving 19 bases between them. Germline CDR1 SGHRS, CDR2 YFSETQ. The CDR3 totals 15 residues. CDR3 coding DNA: TGCGCCAGCAGCGCCGATACAGGGAAGGGACGGGAGCTGTTTTTT. This encodes CASSADTGKGRELFF.

The chain links TRBV5-1 to TRBJ2-7; D gene uncertain. The CDR3 runs 13 residues. Trimming removed 4 bases from V and 4 bases from J, with 12 bases in between. Germline V CDR1 and CDR2: SGHRS, YFSETQ. Written as DNA, the CDR3 is TGCGCCAGCAGCCCTGGGGTGGTGTACGAGCAGTACTTC. Translating gives CASSPGVVYEQYF. Based on the CDR3 plus reference TRBV5-1 and TRBJ2-7, the full variable domain is KAGVTQTPRYLIKTRGQQVTLSCSPISGHRSVSWYQQTPGQGLQFLFEYFSETQRNKGNFPGRFSGRQFSNSRSEMNVSTLELGDSALYLCASSPGVVYEQYFGPGTRLTVT.

The gene calls are TRBV27 and TRBJ2-7; a weak D match, TRBD1 (6 bases). CDR1 is MNHEY, CDR2 SMNVEV, per germline (reference sequence). Between the trimmed V and J ends, which lost 7 bases and 0 bases, there was a span of 13 bases. There are 14 residues in the CDR3. The CDR3 region has the DNA TGTGCCAGCAATAACCAGGGGAGCTCCTACGAGCAGTACTTC. Encoded protein: CASNNQGSSYEQYF.

The chain carries TRBV5-1 and TRBJ2-2; 8 bases line up with TRBD1. This CDR3 is built from 16 residues. Looked up from germline, CDR1 is SGHRS and CDR2 is YFSETQ. The V gene end was trimmed by 7 bases and the J gene end by 6 bases; junction bases not matched to a gene: 14. CDR3 region: CASFFQTGEGAGELFF. The CDR3 region has the DNA TGCGCCAGCTTTTTTCAGACAGGGGAAGGTGCCGGGGAGCTGTTTTTT.

This clone occurred once. This chain connects TRBV9 to TRBJ1-5; D unresolved. CDR3 size: 13 residues. Trimming removed 5 bases at V and 4 bases at J, with 10 bases between. Germline-derived CDR1 and CDR2 are SGDLS and YYNGEE. DNA for the CDR3: TGTGCCAGCAGTTCCACCCTGAATCAGCCCCAGCATTTT. This translates into CASSSTLNQPQHF.

This clone was detected only once. The CDR3 DNA reads as TGTGCCAGCAGATCGACAGGGGGCGCAGAGACCCAGTACTTC. Protein product: CASRSTGGAETQYF. The genes are TRBV5-6 and TRBJ2-5; 10 bases are a match to TRBD1. Losses at the gene ends were 5 bases for V and 4 bases for J; bases not matched to a gene: 5. This CDR3 comprises 14 residues. Germline V lookup: CDR1 SGHDT, CDR2 YYEEEE.

The CDR3 region has the DNA TGTGCTAGTGGTTCGTCCGGGACACCGGCCGGGACCCAGTACTTC. This codes for CASGSSGTPAGTQYF. The rearrangement joins TRBV12-5 to TRBJ2-5; possibly TRBD1 for D (6 bases). Germline CDR1 reads LGHNT; CDR2 reads FRNRAP. The CDR3 contains 15 residues. V gave up 4 bases and J gave up 7 bases, with 19 bases separating them.

The chain uses TRBV19 and TRBJ1-3, with D uncertain. The germline CDR1 and CDR2 sequences are LNHDA and SQIVND (reference sequence). Trimming pared 7 bases from V and 0 bases from J, leaving 13 bases between. This CDR3 comprises 15 residues. The CDR3 is CASKGSWHSGNTIYF. The CDR3, as DNA: TGTGCCAGTAAGGGCAGCTGGCACTCTGGAAACACCATATATTTT.

The J gene is TRBJ2-5, the V gene TRBV11-2; D possibly corresponds to TRBD2 (5 bases). The DNA end is a closer match to TRBJ2-7, so the J assignment may be wrong. CDR1 is SGHAT and CDR2 is FQNNGV in the germline V gene. The CDR3 consists of 16 residues. The CDR3 nucleotides are TGTGCCAGCAGCTTAGCCCTAGCAGGAGCTACCTACGAGCAGTACTTC. It encodes CASSLALAGATYEQYF.

The rearrangement joins TRBV5-4 to TRBJ2-3; the match to TRBD1 covers 9 bases. Germline V lookup: CDR1 SGHNT, CDR2 YYREEE (reference sequence). Trimming took 1 base from V and 4 from J; bases not matched to a gene: 4. CDR3 length: 15 residues. This chain's CDR3 is CASSLPGQGPDTQYF. In DNA, the CDR3 is TGTGCCAGCAGCTTGCCGGGACAGGGCCCAGATACGCAGTATTTT.

The CDR3 reads CASRGPYSNQPQHF. As DNA, the CDR3 is TGTGCCAGCAGAGGCCCCTATAGCAATCAGCCCCAGCATTTT. The V and J genes are TRBV28 and TRBJ1-5; no reliable D call. Trimming removed 6 bases from V and 0 bases from J, with 9 bases in between. This CDR3 has 14 residues. CDR1 MDHEN and CDR2 SYDVKM come from the germline V gene.

CDR3 in amino acids: CASSARVLAGVYNEQFF. In nucleotides, the CDR3 is TGTGCCAGCAGCGCGCGGGTTCTAGCGGGAGTTTACAATGAGCAGTTCTTC. J is TRBJ2-1 and V is TRBV9; the match to TRBD2 covers 10 bases. V trimming: 3 bases; J trimming: 4 bases; junction bases outside the gene matches: 10. This CDR3 contains 17 residues. The germline V gene has CDR1 SGDLS and CDR2 YYNGEE.

This clone was seen a few times. The chain links TRBV27 to TRBJ2-1; 10 bases are shared with TRBD2. CDR3 size: 15 residues. Germline loops: CDR1 MNHEY, CDR2 SMNVEV (reference sequence). V shed 4 bases, J shed 2 bases, and the junction held 2 bases outside the gene matches. CDR3 region: CASSSSGSPYNEQFF. In DNA form, the CDR3 reads TGTGCCAGCAGTTCTAGCGGGAGCCCCTACAATGAGCAGTTCTTC.

The chain links TRBV4-3 to TRBJ2-7, with unresolved D. CDR1 is LGHNA, CDR2 YSLEER, per germline. Trimming shortened V by 0 bases and J by 3 bases, and 15 bases separated the two germline ends. The CDR3 has 16 residues. The CDR3 loop is CASSQERARLHYEQYF. CDR3 coding DNA: TGCGCCAGCAGCCAAGAAAGGGCCAGGCTACACTACGAGCAGTACTTC.

V is TRBV25-1 and J is TRBJ2-1; tentative D call: TRBD2 (6 bases). The CDR3 length is 17 residues. Trimming took 2 bases from V and 1 from J, leaving 15 bases between them. Germline V gene sequence: CDR1 MGHDK, CDR2 SYGVNS. The CDR3 sequence: CASSEPPGGGSYNEQFF. CDR3 in DNA: TGTGCCAGCAGTGAACCCCCCGGGGGAGGTTCCTACAATGAGCAGTTCTTC.

The V call is TRBV5-1, the J call TRBJ2-6; D ambiguous. This CDR3 has 16 amino acids. Germline V gives CDR1 SGHRS, CDR2 YFSETQ. The V gene lost 2 bases and the J gene lost 0 bases, with 9 bases spanning the gap. CDR3 in DNA: TGCGCCAGCAGCTTAAAAGGGTCCTCTGGGGCCAACGTCCTGACTTTC. As protein: CASSLKGSSGANVLTF.

The chain employs TRBV18 and TRBJ2-1; D not resolved. Trimming pared 0 bases from V and 6 bases from J, leaving 9 bases between. Germline V gives CDR1 KGHSH, CDR2 LQKENI. The CDR3 is 14 amino acids. The CDR3 reads CASSPPRPSNEQFF. CDR3 DNA: TGTGCCAGCTCACCACCGCGGCCCTCCAATGAGCAGTTCTTC.